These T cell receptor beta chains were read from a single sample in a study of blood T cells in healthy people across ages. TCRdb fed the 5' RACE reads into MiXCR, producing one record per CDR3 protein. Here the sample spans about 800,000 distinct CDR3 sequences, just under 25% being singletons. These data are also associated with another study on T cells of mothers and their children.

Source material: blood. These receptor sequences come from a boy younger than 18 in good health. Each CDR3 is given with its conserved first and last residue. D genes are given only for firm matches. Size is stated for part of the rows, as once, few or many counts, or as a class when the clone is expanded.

CDR3 DNA: TGTGCCAGCAGTCCGATACCGGGGCTAGCGGGGGAGCAGTACTTC
CDR3 protein: CASSPIPGLAGEQYF
clone size: many
J gene: TRBJ2-7
D gene: TRBD2
V gene: TRBV6-5

CDR3 DNA: TGCAGCGTTCTTTGGCAGTGGGCCTCCGAGCAGTACTTC
CDR3 protein: CSVLWQWASEQYF
clone size: .
J gene: TRBJ2-7
D gene: .
V gene: TRBV29-1

CDR3 DNA: TGTGCCAGCAGCCAGTCGGGACTAGCGGGAGGAAAGACCGGGGAGCTGTTTTTT
CDR3 protein: CASSQSGLAGGKTGELFF
clone size: .
J gene: TRBJ2-2
D gene: TRBD2
V gene: TRBV3-1

CDR3 DNA: TGCAGTGCTATGGACAGGGTCTCATCCTACGAGCAGTACTTC
CDR3 protein: CSAMDRVSSYEQYF
clone size: few
J gene: TRBJ2-7
D gene: TRBD1
V gene: TRBV20-1

CDR3 DNA: TGTGCCAGCACCTACGGGATAGTTCGAGAGACCCAGTACTTC
CDR3 protein: CASTYGIVRETQYF
clone size: few
J gene: TRBJ2-5
D gene: .
V gene: TRBV7-2

CDR3 DNA: TGCGCCAGCAGCTACGACCAGGGGGCGGCTTTCTTT
CDR3 protein: CASSYDQGAAFF
clone size: few
J gene: TRBJ1-1
D gene: TRBD1
V gene: TRBV5-1

CDR3 DNA: TGCGCCAGCAGACGGGACATAGGCTTAGCTAATGAAAAACTGTTTTTT
CDR3 protein: CASRRDIGLANEKLFF
clone size: few
J gene: TRBJ1-4
D gene: .
V gene: TRBV4-1

CDR3 DNA: TGTGCCAGCAGCTTAGTAGGGACTAGCCCCACAGATACGCAGTATTTT
CDR3 protein: CASSLVGTSPTDTQYF
clone size: .
J gene: TRBJ2-3
D gene: TRBD2
V gene: TRBV7-2

CDR3 DNA: TGCGCCAGCAGCCAAAGCGCCGGGGGGGACTACAATGAGCAGTTCTTC
CDR3 protein: CASSQSAGGDYNEQFF
clone size: many
J gene: TRBJ2-1
D gene: TRBD2
V gene: TRBV4-3

CDR3 DNA: TGTGCCAGTAGTTTCCGGGACAGCACAGATACGCAGTATTTT
CDR3 protein: CASSFRDSTDTQYF
clone size: few
J gene: TRBJ2-3
D gene: .
V gene: TRBV19

CDR3 DNA: TGTGCCAGCAGCTTCGCCGGGCGGGAGTTCTACGAGCAGTACTTC
CDR3 protein: CASSFAGREFYEQYF
clone size: .
J gene: TRBJ2-7
D gene: TRBD2
V gene: TRBV7-9

CDR3 DNA: TGCAGTGCTAGAGAGCCGGGGGCTGGAAACACCATATATTTT
CDR3 protein: CSAREPGAGNTIYF
clone size: .
J gene: TRBJ1-3
D gene: .
V gene: TRBV20-1

CDR3 DNA: TGCAGCGTTGAAGAGGGGAACCCCTACGAGCAGTACTTC
CDR3 protein: CSVEEGNPYEQYF
clone size: few
J gene: TRBJ2-7
D gene: .
V gene: TRBV29-1

CDR3 DNA: TGTGCCAGCAGTTACTACGGCAGGGGCGACTATGGCTACACCTTC
CDR3 protein: CASSYYGRGDYGYTF
clone size: many
J gene: TRBJ1-2
D gene: .
V gene: TRBV6-5

CDR3 DNA: TGTGCCAGCTCACCACTGGCTAGCGGGGGGTCCCGCTCCTACGAGCAGTACTTC
CDR3 protein: CASSPLASGGSRSYEQYF
clone size: .
J gene: TRBJ2-7
D gene: TRBD2
V gene: TRBV18

CDR3 DNA: TGTGCCAGCAGGGGTGGTTTTCTCGAGCAGTACTTC
CDR3 protein: CASRGGFLEQYF
clone size: .
J gene: TRBJ2-7
D gene: .
V gene: TRBV6-2/TRBV6-3

CDR3 DNA: TGTGCCAGCAGCTTAGCCCGGGGGGTTGGTGAGACCCAGTACTTC
CDR3 protein: CASSLARGVGETQYF
clone size: many
J gene: TRBJ2-5
D gene: TRBD2
V gene: TRBV7-6

CDR3 DNA: TGTGCCAGCAGTCCCGGACAGTCGGGAGGCTACACCTTC
CDR3 protein: CASSPGQSGGYTF
clone size: .
J gene: TRBJ1-2
D gene: .
V gene: TRBV6-2/TRBV6-3

CDR3 DNA: TGTGCCATCAGTGTTGCAGTACTCTACAATGAGCAGTTCTTC
CDR3 protein: CAISVAVLYNEQFF
clone size: few
J gene: TRBJ2-1
D gene: .
V gene: TRBV10-3

CDR3 DNA: TGTGCCAGCAGTTTTTTGAGAAACACTGAAGCTTTCTTT
CDR3 protein: CASSFLRNTEAFF
clone size: .
J gene: TRBJ1-1
D gene: .
V gene: TRBV28

CDR3 DNA: TGTGCCAGCAGTGACTACAGGGGGTCTGAAGCTTTCTTT
CDR3 protein: CASSDYRGSEAFF
clone size: few
J gene: TRBJ1-1
D gene: TRBD1
V gene: TRBV25-1

CDR3 DNA: TGCAGTGCTAGAGGAGCGGGAGGGAAACTCTACGAGCAGTACTTC
CDR3 protein: CSARGAGGKLYEQYF
clone size: .
J gene: TRBJ2-7
D gene: TRBD2
V gene: TRBV20-1

CDR3 DNA: TGCAGTGCGGATCTGGGCCTCACAGATACGCAGTATTTT
CDR3 protein: CSADLGLTDTQYF
clone size: few
J gene: TRBJ2-3
D gene: .
V gene: TRBV20-1

CDR3 DNA: TGTGCCAGAGGGGAATCTGGGGCCAACGTCCTGACTTTC
CDR3 protein: CARGESGANVLTF
clone size: few
J gene: TRBJ2-6
D gene: .
V gene: TRBV7-2

CDR3 DNA: TGTGCCAGCAGTGAACGGGGGACGACTAATGAAAAACTGTTTTTT
CDR3 protein: CASSERGTTNEKLFF
clone size: .
J gene: TRBJ1-4
D gene: .
V gene: TRBV25-1

CDR3 DNA: TGCGCCAGCAGCTTAACACAGGGGGGCCAGGAGACCCAGTACTTC
CDR3 protein: CASSLTQGGQETQYF
clone size: .
J gene: TRBJ2-5
D gene: TRBD1
V gene: TRBV5-1

CDR3 DNA: TGCAGCGCGAAGCCCGGACTAGCGGGAGGCGAGCAGTACTTC
CDR3 protein: CSAKPGLAGGEQYF
clone size: .
J gene: TRBJ2-7
D gene: TRBD2
V gene: TRBV29-1

CDR3 DNA: TGTGCCAGCAGCCCCGGACTAGCGACCAACAATGAGCAGTTCTTC
CDR3 protein: CASSPGLATNNEQFF
clone size: few
J gene: TRBJ2-1
D gene: TRBD2
V gene: TRBV7-6

CDR3 DNA: TGTGCCAGCAGCTTAGATCCAGGGGGCGATGGGGCCAACGTCCTGACTTTC
CDR3 protein: CASSLDPGGDGANVLTF
clone size: .
J gene: TRBJ2-6
D gene: TRBD1
V gene: TRBV13

CDR3 DNA: TGCAGCGTTCTGATGGGGGGCAACACTGAAGCTTTCTTT
CDR3 protein: CSVLMGGNTEAFF
clone size: .
J gene: TRBJ1-1
D gene: .
V gene: TRBV29-1

CDR3 DNA: TGTGCCAGCAGCTTAGCCGGGGGGAAAAGCACAGATACGCAGTATTTT
CDR3 protein: CASSLAGGKSTDTQYF
clone size: few
J gene: TRBJ2-3
D gene: TRBD2
V gene: TRBV7-2

CDR3 DNA: TGTGCCATCAGTTCTCTGGACAAGACCTACGAGCAGTACTTC
CDR3 protein: CAISSLDKTYEQYF
clone size: .
J gene: TRBJ2-7
D gene: .
V gene: TRBV10-3

CDR3 DNA: TGTGCCAGCAGCTTATTGGCAGGGGCGAACACAGATACGCAGTATTTT
CDR3 protein: CASSLLAGANTDTQYF
clone size: few
J gene: TRBJ2-3
D gene: .
V gene: TRBV7-6

CDR3 DNA: TGTGCCAGCAGCTTACCGCGAACAGGGGAAGGATCACCCCTCCACTTT
CDR3 protein: CASSLPRTGEGSPLHF
clone size: .
J gene: TRBJ1-6
D gene: TRBD1
V gene: TRBV7-3

CDR3 DNA: TGTGCCAGCAGTTTCTCCCTCAACAATGAGCAGTTCTTC
CDR3 protein: CASSFSLNNEQFF
clone size: few
J gene: TRBJ2-1
D gene: .
V gene: TRBV6-5

CDR3 DNA: TGCAGTGCTACAAGATCCCCAGGGTTGGATGAGCAGTTCTTC
CDR3 protein: CSATRSPGLDEQFF
clone size: few
J gene: TRBJ2-1
D gene: .
V gene: TRBV20-1

CDR3 DNA: TGTGCCAGCAGCTCTATCTACGAGCAGTACTTC
CDR3 protein: CASSSIYEQYF
clone size: .
J gene: TRBJ2-7
D gene: .
V gene: TRBV5-6

CDR3 DNA: TGCAGTGCTAGAAACGCCGCAACTAGCGGGAGCTCCTACAATGAGCAGTTCTTC
CDR3 protein: CSARNAATSGSSYNEQFF
clone size: few
J gene: TRBJ2-1
D gene: TRBD2
V gene: TRBV20-1

CDR3 DNA: TGTGCCAGCACCGCATGGACTAGCGGGACCCTCAGCTCCTACAATGAGCAGTTCTTC
CDR3 protein: CASTAWTSGTLSSYNEQFF
clone size: few
J gene: TRBJ2-1
D gene: TRBD2
V gene: TRBV6-2/TRBV6-3

CDR3 DNA: TGTGCCAGCAGTTCCACTAGCGGGGGCTTCCAAGAGACCCAGTACTTC
CDR3 protein: CASSSTSGGFQETQYF
clone size: once
J gene: TRBJ2-5
D gene: TRBD2
V gene: TRBV27

CDR3 DNA: TGTGCCAGCAGTTACCTATTTGGGGCCCTAAACACTGAAGCTTTCTTT
CDR3 protein: CASSYLFGALNTEAFF
clone size: .
J gene: TRBJ1-1
D gene: .
V gene: TRBV6-6

CDR3 DNA: TGTGCCAGCAGTTCTCTATATCCGGGACACCGGGAGGGATCCTACAATGAGCAGTTCTTC
CDR3 protein: CASSSLYPGHREGSYNEQFF
clone size: many
J gene: TRBJ2-1
D gene: TRBD2
V gene: TRBV28

CDR3 DNA: TGCAGTGCTACGGGACAGGGGGCTGTTTTACACGAGCAGTACTTC
CDR3 protein: CSATGQGAVLHEQYF
clone size: few
J gene: TRBJ2-7
D gene: TRBD1
V gene: TRBV20-1

CDR3 DNA: TGCGCCAGCAGCACCAGGTCACTTATAACAGATACGCAGTATTTT
CDR3 protein: CASSTRSLITDTQYF
clone size: once
J gene: TRBJ2-3
D gene: .
V gene: TRBV5-1

CDR3 DNA: TGTGCCAGCAGCTCCGGACTAGCGGAGAGCTCCTACAATGAGCAGTTCTTC
CDR3 protein: CASSSGLAESSYNEQFF
clone size: .
J gene: TRBJ2-1
D gene: TRBD2
V gene: TRBV7-3

CDR3 DNA: TGTGCCACCAGCTCCCCGGCAGGGTCCTACTCTGGGGCCAACGTCCTGACTTTC
CDR3 protein: CATSSPAGSYSGANVLTF
clone size: few
J gene: TRBJ2-6
D gene: .
V gene: TRBV15

CDR3 DNA: TGTGCCAGCTCATCGAGAGGTACAGGGGGGAACACTGAAGCTTTCTTT
CDR3 protein: CASSSRGTGGNTEAFF
clone size: .
J gene: TRBJ1-1
D gene: TRBD1
V gene: TRBV18

CDR3 DNA: TGCGCCAGCAGCCACGGGACAGGGGGCACTGAAGCTTTCTTT
CDR3 protein: CASSHGTGGTEAFF
clone size: .
J gene: TRBJ1-1
D gene: TRBD1
V gene: TRBV4-3

CDR3 DNA: TGCAGTGCAACCAGCGGGGGGCGGGACACCGGGGAGCTGTTTTTT
CDR3 protein: CSATSGGRDTGELFF
clone size: few
J gene: TRBJ2-2
D gene: TRBD2
V gene: TRBV20-1

CDR3 DNA: TGTGCCAGCAGGAAGACGGAGAACTATGGCTACACCTTC
CDR3 protein: CASRKTENYGYTF
clone size: few
J gene: TRBJ1-2
D gene: .
V gene: TRBV6-2/TRBV6-3

CDR3 DNA: TGTGCCAGCAGCTTAGATTCGAGGGCTAACGGGAGGGCCGGCGAGCAGTACTTC
CDR3 protein: CASSLDSRANGRAGEQYF
clone size: .
J gene: TRBJ2-7
D gene: TRBD2
V gene: TRBV7-2

CDR3 DNA: TGTGCCAGCAGTGAAGGGGGGAGGGTTGAAGCTTTCTTT
CDR3 protein: CASSEGGRVEAFF
clone size: .
J gene: TRBJ1-1
D gene: .
V gene: TRBV2

CDR3 DNA: TGTGCCAGCAGCCGATTTACACAGGGGGCTATAACCTACGAGCAGTACTTC
CDR3 protein: CASSRFTQGAITYEQYF
clone size: .
J gene: TRBJ2-7
D gene: TRBD1
V gene: TRBV7-8

CDR3 DNA: TGCGCCAGCAGCTTGGAGGACAGAACCTACGAGCAGTACTTC
CDR3 protein: CASSLEDRTYEQYF
clone size: .
J gene: TRBJ2-7
D gene: .
V gene: TRBV5-1

CDR3 DNA: TGTGCCAGCAGCTCCTATCTAGCGGGGGGAAACCTCATGAAGACCCAGTACTTC
CDR3 protein: CASSSYLAGGNLMKTQYF
clone size: .
J gene: TRBJ2-5
D gene: TRBD2
V gene: TRBV7-2

CDR3 DNA: TGTGCCACCAGTAGCAGGGACAATGAGCAGTTCTTC
CDR3 protein: CATSSRDNEQFF
clone size: few
J gene: TRBJ2-1
D gene: .
V gene: TRBV24-1

CDR3 DNA: TGCAGCGTTGAAGAGACAGGATATGAGCAGTTCTTC
CDR3 protein: CSVEETGYEQFF
clone size: few
J gene: TRBJ2-1
D gene: .
V gene: TRBV29-1